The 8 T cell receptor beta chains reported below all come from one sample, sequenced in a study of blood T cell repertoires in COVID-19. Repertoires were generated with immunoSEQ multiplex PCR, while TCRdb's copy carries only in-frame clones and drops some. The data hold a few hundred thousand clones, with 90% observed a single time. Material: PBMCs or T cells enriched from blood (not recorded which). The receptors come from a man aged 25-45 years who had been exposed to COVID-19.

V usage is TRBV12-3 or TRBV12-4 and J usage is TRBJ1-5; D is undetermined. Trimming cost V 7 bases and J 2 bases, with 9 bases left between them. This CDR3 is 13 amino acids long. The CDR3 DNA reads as TGTGCCAGCAAAATGAGGGGCAATCAGCCCCAGCATTTT. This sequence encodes CASKMRGNQPQHF.

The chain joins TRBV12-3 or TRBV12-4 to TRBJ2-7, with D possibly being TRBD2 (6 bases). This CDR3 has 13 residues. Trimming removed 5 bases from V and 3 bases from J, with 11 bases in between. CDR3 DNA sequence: TGTGCCAGCAGTCCTATCGGGGGCTACGAGCAGTACTTC. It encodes CASSPIGGYEQYF.

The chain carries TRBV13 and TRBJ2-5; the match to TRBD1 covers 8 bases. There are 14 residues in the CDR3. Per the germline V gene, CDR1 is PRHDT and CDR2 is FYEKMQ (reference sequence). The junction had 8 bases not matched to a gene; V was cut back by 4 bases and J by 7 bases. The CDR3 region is CASSSDREGGTQYF. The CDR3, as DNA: TGTGCCAGCAGCTCGGACAGGGAAGGTGGGACCCAGTACTTC.

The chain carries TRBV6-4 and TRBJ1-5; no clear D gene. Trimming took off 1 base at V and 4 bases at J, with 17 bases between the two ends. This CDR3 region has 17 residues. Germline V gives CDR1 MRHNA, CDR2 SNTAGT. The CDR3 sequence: CASSDCPKLRGNQPQHF. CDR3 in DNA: TGTGCCAGCAGTGACTGTCCGAAGTTGCGCGGTAATCAGCCCCAGCATTTT.

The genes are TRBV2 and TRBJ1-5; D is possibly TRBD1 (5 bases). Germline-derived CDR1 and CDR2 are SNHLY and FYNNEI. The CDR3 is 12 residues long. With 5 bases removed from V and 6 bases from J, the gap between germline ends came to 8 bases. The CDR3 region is CASSLGVQPQHF. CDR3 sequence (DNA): TGTGCCAGCAGTTTAGGGGTTCAGCCCCAGCATTTT.

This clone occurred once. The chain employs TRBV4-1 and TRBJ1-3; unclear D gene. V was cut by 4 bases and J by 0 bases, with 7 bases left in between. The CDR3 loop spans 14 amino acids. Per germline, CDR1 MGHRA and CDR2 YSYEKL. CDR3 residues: CASSRGFSGNTIYF. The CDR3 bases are TGCGCCAGCAGCCGAGGCTTCTCTGGAAACACCATATATTTT.

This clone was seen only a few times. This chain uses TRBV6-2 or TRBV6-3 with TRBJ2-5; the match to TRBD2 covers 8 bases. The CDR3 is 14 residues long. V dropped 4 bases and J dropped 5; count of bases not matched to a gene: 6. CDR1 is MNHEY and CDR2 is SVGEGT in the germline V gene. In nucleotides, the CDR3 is TGTGCCAGCAGTTTCGGGGGGGGTTATGAGACCCAGTACTTC. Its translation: CASSFGGGYETQYF.

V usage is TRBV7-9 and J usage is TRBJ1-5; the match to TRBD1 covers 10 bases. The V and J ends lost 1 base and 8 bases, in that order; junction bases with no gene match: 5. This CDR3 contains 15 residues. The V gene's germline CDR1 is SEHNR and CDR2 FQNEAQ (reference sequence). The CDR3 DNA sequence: TGTGCCAGCAGCTTAGGGACAGGGGGGAAGGAGCCCCAGCATTTT. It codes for CASSLGTGGKEPQHF.